This entry describes one TCR beta chain. This entry comes from a study of T-cell memory formation after mild COVID-19. TCRdb analysed the 5' RACE reads with MiXCR anew, one entry per CDR3 protein. Counted here are about 180,000 distinct CDR3 sequences, approximately 16% occurring once; the ten biggest clones make up around 1.9%. This CDR3 has 17 residues. Germline CDR1 reads SGDLS; CDR2 reads YYNGEE. Trimming removed 0 bases at V and 2 bases at J, with 15 bases between. Input material: PBMCs or a T cell subset sorted from them (not recorded which). This TCR was recovered from an adult woman who had mild COVID-19 (a few samples of this study predate the infection). Cell type and time point are not known. V is TRBV9 and J is TRBJ1-3; D not resolved. The CDR3 DNA reads TGTGCCAGCAGCGTAGCCGCGGCAAACCAACCTGGAAACACCATATATTTT. Translating gives CASSVAAANQPGNTIYF.